The clone carrying this T cell receptor beta chain was seen only a few times. Repertoires were generated with immunoSEQ multiplex PCR, while TCRdb's copy carries only in-frame clones and drops some. Of hundreds of thousands of clones detected, under 90% appear once; the ten largest clones hold approximately 4.9%. This sample was taken from a study of blood T cell repertoires in COVID-19. Across the whole study: The origin of the acute and convalescent COVID-19 samples was the United States, Italy and Spain.

The germline V and J ends were trimmed by 2 bases and 6 bases, with 13 bases remaining between them. The germline V gene encodes CDR1 MNHNS and CDR2 SASEGT. The CDR3 has 14 amino acids. This TCR was sampled from a woman between 45 and 60 years old who had been exposed to COVID-19. Material: PBMCs or T cells enriched from blood (not recorded which). The chain employs TRBV6-1 and TRBJ1-2; the D gene is possibly TRBD1 (6 bases). CDR3: CASSEKGVVDGYTF. CDR3 DNA: TGTGCCAGCAGTGAAAAGGGGGTCGTAGATGGCTACACCTTC.